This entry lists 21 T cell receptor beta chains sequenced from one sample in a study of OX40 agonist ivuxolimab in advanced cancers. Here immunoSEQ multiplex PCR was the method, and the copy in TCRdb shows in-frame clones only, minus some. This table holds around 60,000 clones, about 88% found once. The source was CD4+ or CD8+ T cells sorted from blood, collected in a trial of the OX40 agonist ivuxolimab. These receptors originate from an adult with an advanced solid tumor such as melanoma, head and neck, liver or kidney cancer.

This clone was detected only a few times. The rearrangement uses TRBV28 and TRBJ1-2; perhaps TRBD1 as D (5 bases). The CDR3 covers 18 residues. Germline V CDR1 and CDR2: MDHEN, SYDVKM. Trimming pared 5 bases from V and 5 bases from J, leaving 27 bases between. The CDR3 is CASSEMSRIFGAGYGYTF. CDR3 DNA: TGTGCCAGCAGTGAAATGTCCAGGATATTCGGGGCAGGGTATGGCTACACCTTC.

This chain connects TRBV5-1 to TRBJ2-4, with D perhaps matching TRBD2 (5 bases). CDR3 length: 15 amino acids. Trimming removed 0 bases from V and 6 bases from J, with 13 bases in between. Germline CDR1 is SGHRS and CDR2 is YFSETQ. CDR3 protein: CASSLDGGSGNIQYF. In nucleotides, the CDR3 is TGCGCCAGCAGCTTGGACGGAGGATCCGGAAACATTCAGTACTTC.

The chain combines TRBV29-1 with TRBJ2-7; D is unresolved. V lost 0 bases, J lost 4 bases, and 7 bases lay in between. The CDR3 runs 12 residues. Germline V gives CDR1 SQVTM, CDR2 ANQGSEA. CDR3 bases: TGCAGCGTTGAAGACAAGCTATACGAGCAGTACTTC. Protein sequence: CSVEDKLYEQYF.

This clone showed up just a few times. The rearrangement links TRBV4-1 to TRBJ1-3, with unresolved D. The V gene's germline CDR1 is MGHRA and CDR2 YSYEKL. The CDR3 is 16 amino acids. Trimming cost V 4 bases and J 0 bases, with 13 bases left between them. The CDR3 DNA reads TGCGCCAGCAGCCGGGTCTGGGTCCTCTCTGGAAACACCATATATTTT. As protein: CASSRVWVLSGNTIYF.

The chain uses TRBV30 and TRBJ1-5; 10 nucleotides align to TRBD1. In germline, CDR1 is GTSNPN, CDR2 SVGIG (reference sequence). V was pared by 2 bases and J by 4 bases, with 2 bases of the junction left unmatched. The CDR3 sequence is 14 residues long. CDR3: CAWSKGQGNQPQHF. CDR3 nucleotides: TGTGCCTGGAGTAAGGGACAGGGGAATCAGCCCCAGCATTTT. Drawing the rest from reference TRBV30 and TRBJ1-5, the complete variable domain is SQTIHQWPATLVQPVGSPLSLECTVEGTSNPNLYWYRQAAGRGLQLLFYSVGIGQISSEVPQNLSASRPQDRQFILSSKKLLLSDSGFYLCAWSKGQGNQPQHFGDGTRLSIL.

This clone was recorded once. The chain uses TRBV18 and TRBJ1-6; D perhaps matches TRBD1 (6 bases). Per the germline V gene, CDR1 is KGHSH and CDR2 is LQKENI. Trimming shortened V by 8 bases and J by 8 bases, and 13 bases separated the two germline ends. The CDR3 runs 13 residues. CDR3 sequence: CASNQKGDSPLHF. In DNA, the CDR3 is TGTGCCAGCAATCAGAAGGGGGATTCACCCCTCCACTTT.

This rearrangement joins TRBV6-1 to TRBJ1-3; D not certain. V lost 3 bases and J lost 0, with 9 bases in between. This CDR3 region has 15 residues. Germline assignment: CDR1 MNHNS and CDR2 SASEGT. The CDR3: CASSEDLYSGNTIYF. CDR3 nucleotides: TGTGCCAGCAGTGAGGACCTTTACTCTGGAAACACCATATATTTT.

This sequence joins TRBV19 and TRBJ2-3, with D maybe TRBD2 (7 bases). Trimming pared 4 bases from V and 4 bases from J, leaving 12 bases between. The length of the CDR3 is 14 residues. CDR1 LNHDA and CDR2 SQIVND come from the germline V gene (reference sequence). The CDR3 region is CASSRGGAADTQYF. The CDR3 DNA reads TGTGCCAGTAGTAGGGGGGGGGCCGCAGATACGCAGTATTTT.

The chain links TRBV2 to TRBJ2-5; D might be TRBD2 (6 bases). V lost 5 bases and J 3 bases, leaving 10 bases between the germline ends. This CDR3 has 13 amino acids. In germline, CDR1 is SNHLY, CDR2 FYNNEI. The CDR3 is CASSWGGEETQYF. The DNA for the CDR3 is TGTGCCAGCAGTTGGGGAGGAGAAGAGACCCAGTACTTC. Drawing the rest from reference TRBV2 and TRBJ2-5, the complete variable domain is EPEVTQTPSHQVTQMGQEVILRCVPISNHLYFYWYRQILGQKVEFLVSFYNNEISEKSEIFDDQFSVERPDGSNFTLKIRSTKLEDSAMYFCASSWGGEETQYFGPGTRLLVL.

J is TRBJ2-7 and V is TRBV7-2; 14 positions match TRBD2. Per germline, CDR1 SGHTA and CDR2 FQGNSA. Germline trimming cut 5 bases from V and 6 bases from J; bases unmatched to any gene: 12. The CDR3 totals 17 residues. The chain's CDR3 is CASSPSGTSGRRGEQYF. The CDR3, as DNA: TGTGCCAGCAGCCCCTCCGGGACTAGCGGGAGACGGGGCGAGCAGTACTTC.

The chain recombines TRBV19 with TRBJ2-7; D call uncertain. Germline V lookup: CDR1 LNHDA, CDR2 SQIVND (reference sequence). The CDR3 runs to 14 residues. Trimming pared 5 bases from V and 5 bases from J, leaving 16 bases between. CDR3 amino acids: CASSPRHGPNEQYF. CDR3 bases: TGTGCCAGTAGTCCAAGACATGGGCCCAACGAGCAGTACTTC.

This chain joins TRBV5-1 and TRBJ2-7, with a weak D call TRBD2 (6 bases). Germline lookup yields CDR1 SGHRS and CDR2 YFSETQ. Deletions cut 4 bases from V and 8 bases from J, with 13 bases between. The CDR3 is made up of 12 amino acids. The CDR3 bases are TGCGCCAGCAGCCGGGACTCCCCCCAGCAGTACTTC. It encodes CASSRDSPQQYF. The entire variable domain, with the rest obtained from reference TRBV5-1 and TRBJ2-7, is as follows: KAGVTQTPRYLIKTRGQQVTLSCSPISGHRSVSWYQQTPGQGLQFLFEYFSETQRNKGNFPGRFSGRQFSNSRSEMNVSTLELGDSALYLCASSRDSPQQYFGPGTRLTVT.

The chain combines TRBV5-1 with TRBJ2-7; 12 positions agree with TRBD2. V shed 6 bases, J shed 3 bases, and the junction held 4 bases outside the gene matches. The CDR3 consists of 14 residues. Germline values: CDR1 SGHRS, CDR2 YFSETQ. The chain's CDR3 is CASKWTSGNYEQYF. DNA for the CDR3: TGCGCCAGCAAGTGGACTAGCGGGAACTACGAGCAGTACTTC.

The CDR3 DNA reads as TGTGCCAGCAGCCTGACAGGGACATCGAACACTGAAGCTTTCTTT. Its translation is CASSLTGTSNTEAFF. J is TRBJ1-1 and V is TRBV7-3; 7 positions match TRBD1. V lost 5 bases to trimming and J lost 1 base; unmatched junction nucleotides: 7. This CDR3 has 15 amino acids. Germline CDR1 SGHTA, CDR2 FQGTGA. The full variable domain, in which reference TRBV7-3 and TRBJ1-1 provide the parts outside the CDR3, is GAGVSQTPSNKVTEKGKYVELRCDPISGHTALYWYRQSLGQGPEFLIYFQGTGAADDSGLPNDRFFAVRPEGSVSTLKIQRTERGDSAVYLCASSLTGTSNTEAFFGQGTRLTVV.

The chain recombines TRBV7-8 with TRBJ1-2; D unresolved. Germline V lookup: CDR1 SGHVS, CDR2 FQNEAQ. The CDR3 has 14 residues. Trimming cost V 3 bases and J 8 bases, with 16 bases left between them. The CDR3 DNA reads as TGTGCCAGCAGCTTGGGCCAGGCCGTTCCGGGCTACACCTTC. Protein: CASSLGQAVPGYTF.

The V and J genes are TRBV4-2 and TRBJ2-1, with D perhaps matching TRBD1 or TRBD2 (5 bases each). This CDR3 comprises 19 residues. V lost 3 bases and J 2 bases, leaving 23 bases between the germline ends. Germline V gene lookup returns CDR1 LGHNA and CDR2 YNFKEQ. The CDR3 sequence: CASSQGDGGPKGPYNEQFF. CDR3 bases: TGTGCCAGCAGCCAGGGGGACGGCGGGCCAAAGGGACCCTACAATGAGCAGTTCTTC.

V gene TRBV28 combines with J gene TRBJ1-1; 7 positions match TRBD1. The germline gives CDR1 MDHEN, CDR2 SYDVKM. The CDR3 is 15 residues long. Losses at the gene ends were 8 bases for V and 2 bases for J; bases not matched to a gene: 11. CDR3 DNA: TGTGCCAGCGGATTTTCGACAGGGCGTAACACTGAAGCTTTCTTT. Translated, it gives CASGFSTGRNTEAFF.

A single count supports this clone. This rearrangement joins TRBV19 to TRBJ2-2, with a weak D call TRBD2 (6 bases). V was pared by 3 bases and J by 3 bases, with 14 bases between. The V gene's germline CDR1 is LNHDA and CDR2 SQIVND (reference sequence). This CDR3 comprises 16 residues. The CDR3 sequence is CASSIRLAYDTGELFF. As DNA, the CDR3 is TGTGCCAGTAGTATTCGGCTAGCGTATGACACCGGGGAGCTGTTTTTT.

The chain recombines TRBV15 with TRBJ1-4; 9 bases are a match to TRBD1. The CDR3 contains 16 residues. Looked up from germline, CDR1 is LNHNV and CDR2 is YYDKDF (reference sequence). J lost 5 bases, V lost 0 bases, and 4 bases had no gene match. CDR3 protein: CATSRDWGQGNEKLFF. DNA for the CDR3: TGTGCCACCAGCAGAGATTGGGGACAGGGAAATGAAAAACTGTTTTTT.

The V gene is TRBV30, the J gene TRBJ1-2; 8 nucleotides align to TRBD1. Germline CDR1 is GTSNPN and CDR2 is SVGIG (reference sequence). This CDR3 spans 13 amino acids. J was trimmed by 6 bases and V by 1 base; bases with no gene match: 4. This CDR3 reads CAWSDRTGNGYTF. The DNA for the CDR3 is TGTGCCTGGAGTGATCGGACAGGGAATGGCTACACCTTC.

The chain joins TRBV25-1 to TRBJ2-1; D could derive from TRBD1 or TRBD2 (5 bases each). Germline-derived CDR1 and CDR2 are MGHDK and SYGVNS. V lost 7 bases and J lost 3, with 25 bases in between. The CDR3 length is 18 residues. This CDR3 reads CASNPDSLRGDYYNEQFF. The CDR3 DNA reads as TGTGCCAGCAACCCGGACTCCCTAAGGGGAGACTACTACAATGAGCAGTTCTTC.